These 10 T cell receptor beta chains were all obtained from the same sample, sequenced in a study of beta chain features in type 1 diabetes. Since all of the isolated RNA was reverse transcribed, expressed TCRB transcripts were what got sequenced. Measured with immunoSEQ multiplex PCR; TCRdb has only the in-frame clones, and not every one. The sample has just over 600,000 clones, around 15% seen once. The sample comprised naive CD4+ T cells from blood. These TCRs come from a young man in good health.

This clone was seen a few times. The chain links TRBV7-9 to TRBJ1-1; no clear D gene. This CDR3 spans 13 amino acids. Trimming pared 1 base from V and 4 bases from J, leaving 7 bases between. CDR1 is SEHNR, CDR2 FQNEAQ, per germline (reference sequence). The chain's CDR3 is CASSLGSATEAFF. The CDR3, as DNA: TGTGCCAGCAGCTTAGGTAGCGCCACTGAAGCTTTCTTT.

J is TRBJ2-7 and V is TRBV7-9; weak D call: TRBD1 (5 bases). The germline CDR1 and CDR2 sequences are SEHNR and FQNEAQ (reference sequence). V was clipped by 0 bases and J by 3 bases, with 9 bases between them. The CDR3 has 14 amino acids. The chain's CDR3 is CASSLARQGYEQYF. The CDR3 coding sequence is TGTGCCAGCAGCTTAGCGCGGCAGGGCTACGAGCAGTACTTC.

The chain recombines TRBV28 with TRBJ1-1, with a weak D call TRBD1 (6 bases). Per the germline V gene, CDR1 is MDHEN and CDR2 is SYDVKM. The V end was cut by 1 base, the J end by 3 bases, with 9 bases between. There are 14 residues in the CDR3. CDR3 sequence: CASSLSQGDTEAFF. The CDR3 region has the DNA TGTGCCAGCAGTTTATCACAGGGTGACACTGAAGCTTTCTTT.

This clone was found a few times. V is TRBV2 and J is TRBJ2-7, with 7 positions matching TRBD1. This CDR3 spans 16 amino acids. Germline values: CDR1 SNHLY, CDR2 FYNNEI. V was pared by 8 bases and J by 3 bases, with 16 bases of the junction left unmatched. The CDR3 here is CASRNKPETGNYEQYF. DNA for the CDR3: TGTGCCAGCCGGAACAAACCAGAGACAGGGAACTACGAGCAGTACTTC.

The V call is TRBV29-1, the J call TRBJ1-2; 7 bases are a match to TRBD1. The CDR3 is 12 residues long. The germline gives CDR1 SQVTM, CDR2 ANQGSEA. Trimming removed 1 base from V and 6 bases from J; junction bases left unmatched: 2. CDR3 residues: CSVEGQGNGYTF. The CDR3, as DNA: TGCAGCGTTGAAGGACAGGGTAATGGCTACACCTTC.

In its sample, this clone was seen a few times. The chain has TRBV9 and TRBJ2-3; 9 bases fit TRBD1. V lost 4 bases, J lost 2 bases, and 8 bases stayed unmatched. The CDR3 runs to 16 residues. Germline V lookup: CDR1 SGDLS, CDR2 YYNGEE. CDR3 DNA: TGTGCCAGCAGCTCTATAGACAGGGGGGTCACAGATACGCAGTATTTT. Its protein is CASSSIDRGVTDTQYF.

This chain joins TRBV19 and TRBJ1-2; maybe TRBD1 (5 bases). Germline-derived CDR1 and CDR2 are LNHDA and SQIVND (reference sequence). V lost 2 bases to trimming and J lost 4 bases, with 8 bases between them. The CDR3 loop spans 13 amino acids. The CDR3 nucleotides are TGTGCCAGTAGTATACGGGGGAGCTATGGCTACACCTTC. Its translation is CASSIRGSYGYTF.

This clone was counted only a few times. CDR3 amino acids: CASSLSPVNSPLHF. DNA for the CDR3: TGTGCCAGCAGCTTAAGTCCAGTAAATTCACCCCTCCACTTT. The chain joins TRBV7-3 to TRBJ1-6; D is unclear. The CDR3 runs to 14 residues. Germline V gives CDR1 SGHTA, CDR2 FQGTGA. Between the trimmed V and J ends, which lost 1 base and 7 bases, there was a span of 8 bases.

This clone was seen only a few times. This sequence joins TRBV5-1 and TRBJ2-1; D is uncertain. CDR3 length: 13 amino acids. The V gene's germline CDR1 is SGHRS and CDR2 YFSETQ. Trimming removed 3 bases from V and 4 bases from J, with 8 bases in between. The chain's CDR3 is CASSSQPYNEQFF. CDR3 DNA sequence: TGCGCCAGCAGCTCCCAGCCTTACAATGAGCAGTTCTTC.

V gene TRBV9 combines with J gene TRBJ1-5; 8 bases are shared with TRBD1. This CDR3 spans 15 amino acids. Germline values: CDR1 SGDLS, CDR2 YYNGEE. The J segment lost 5 bases and the V segment lost 3 bases, leaving 7 bases of the junction unmatched. The CDR3: CASSEPPDRDQPQHF. The CDR3 nucleotides are TGTGCCAGCAGCGAGCCCCCGGACAGGGATCAGCCCCAGCATTTT.